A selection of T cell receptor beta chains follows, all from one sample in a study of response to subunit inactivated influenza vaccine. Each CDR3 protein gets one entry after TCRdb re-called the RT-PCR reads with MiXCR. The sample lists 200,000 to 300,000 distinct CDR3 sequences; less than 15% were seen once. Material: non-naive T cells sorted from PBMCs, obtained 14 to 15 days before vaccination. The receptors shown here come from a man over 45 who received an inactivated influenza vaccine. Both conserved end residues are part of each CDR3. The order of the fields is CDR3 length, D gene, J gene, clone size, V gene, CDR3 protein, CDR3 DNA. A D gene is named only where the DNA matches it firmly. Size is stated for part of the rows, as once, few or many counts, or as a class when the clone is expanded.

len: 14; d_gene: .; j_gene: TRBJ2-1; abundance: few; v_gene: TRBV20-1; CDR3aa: CSARDGSSYNEQFF; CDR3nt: TGCAGTGCTAGAGATGGAAGCTCCTACAATGAGCAGTTCTTC
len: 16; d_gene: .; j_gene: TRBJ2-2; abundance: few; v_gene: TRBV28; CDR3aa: CASSRGGLWNTGELFF; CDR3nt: TGTGCCAGCAGTAGAGGCGGACTTTGGAACACCGGGGAGCTGTTTTTT
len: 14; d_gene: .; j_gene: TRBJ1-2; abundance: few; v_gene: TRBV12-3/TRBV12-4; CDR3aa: CASSLGIGTQGYTF; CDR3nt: TGTGCCAGCAGTTTGGGTATCGGGACCCAAGGCTACACCTTC
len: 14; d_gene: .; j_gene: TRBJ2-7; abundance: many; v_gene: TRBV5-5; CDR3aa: CASSFRAGSYEQYF; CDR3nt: TGTGCCAGCAGCTTCCGCGCGGGCTCCTACGAGCAGTACTTC
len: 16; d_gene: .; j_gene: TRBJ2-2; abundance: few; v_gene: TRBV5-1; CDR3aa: CASSSGGGVRTGELFF; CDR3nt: TGCGCCAGCAGCTCGGGAGGGGGCGTCCGCACCGGGGAGCTGTTTTTT
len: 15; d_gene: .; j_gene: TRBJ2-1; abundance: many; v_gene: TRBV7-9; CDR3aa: CASIRRETSYNEQFF; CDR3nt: TGTGCCAGCATCCGACGGGAGACGTCCTACAATGAGCAGTTCTTC
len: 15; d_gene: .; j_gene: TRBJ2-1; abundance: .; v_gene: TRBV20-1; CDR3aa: CSARETGKGRNEQFF; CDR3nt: TGCAGTGCTAGAGAAACAGGGAAGGGACGCAATGAGCAGTTCTTC
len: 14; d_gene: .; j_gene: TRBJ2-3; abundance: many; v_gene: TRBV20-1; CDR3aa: CSARRRGSTDTQYF; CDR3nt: TGCAGTGCTAGAAGGAGGGGTAGCACAGATACGCAGTATTTT
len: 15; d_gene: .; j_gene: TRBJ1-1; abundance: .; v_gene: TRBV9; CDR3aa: CASSPTGGVNTEAFF; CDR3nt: TGTGCCAGCAGCCCGACGGGAGGCGTGAACACTGAAGCTTTCTTT
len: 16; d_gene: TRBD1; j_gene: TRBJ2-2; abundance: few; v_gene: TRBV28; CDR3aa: CASSFSPGQGPGELFF; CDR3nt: TGTGCCAGCAGTTTCTCTCCGGGACAGGGACCCGGGGAGCTGTTTTTT
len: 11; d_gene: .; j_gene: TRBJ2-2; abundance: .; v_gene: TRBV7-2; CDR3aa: CASSLSYKLFF; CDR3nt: TGTGCCAGCAGCCTTTCCTATAAGCTGTTTTTT
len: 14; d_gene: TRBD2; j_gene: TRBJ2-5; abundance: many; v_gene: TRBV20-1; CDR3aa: CSARRPRLGRAQYF; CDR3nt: TGCAGTGCTAGGAGGCCCCGCCTGGGGAGGGCCCAGTACTTC
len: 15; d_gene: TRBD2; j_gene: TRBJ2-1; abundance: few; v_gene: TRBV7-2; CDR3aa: CASSLAGGNSNEQFF; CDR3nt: TGTGCCAGCAGCTTAGCGGGGGGGAACTCCAATGAGCAGTTCTTC
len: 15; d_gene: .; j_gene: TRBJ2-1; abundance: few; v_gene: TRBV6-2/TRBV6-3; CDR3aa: CASRDPRSSYNEQFF; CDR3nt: TGTGCCAGCAGGGATCCGAGGAGCTCCTACAATGAGCAGTTCTTC
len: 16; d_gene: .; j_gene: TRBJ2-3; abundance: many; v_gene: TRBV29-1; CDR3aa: CSVEDRAGASTDTQYF; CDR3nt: TGCAGCGTTGAAGATCGGGCGGGGGCCAGCACAGATACGCAGTATTTT
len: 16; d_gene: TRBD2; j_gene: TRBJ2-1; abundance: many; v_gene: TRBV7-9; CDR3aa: CASSLVGAGEYNEQFF; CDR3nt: TGTGCCAGCAGCTTAGTCGGAGCGGGAGAGTACAATGAGCAGTTCTTC
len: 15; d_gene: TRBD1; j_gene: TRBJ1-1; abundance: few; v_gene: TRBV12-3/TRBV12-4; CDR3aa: CASSGYRGQNTEAFF; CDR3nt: TGTGCCAGCAGTGGGTACAGGGGTCAAAACACTGAAGCTTTCTTT
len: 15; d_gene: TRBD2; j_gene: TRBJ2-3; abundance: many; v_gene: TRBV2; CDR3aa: CASSSGGGSTDTQYF; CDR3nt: TGTGCCAGCAGTTCTGGCGGGGGGAGCACAGATACGCAGTATTTT
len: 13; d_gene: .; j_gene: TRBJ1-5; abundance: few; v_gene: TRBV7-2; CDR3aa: CASSPDKVQPQHF; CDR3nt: TGTGCCAGCAGCCCAGACAAGGTTCAGCCCCAGCATTTT
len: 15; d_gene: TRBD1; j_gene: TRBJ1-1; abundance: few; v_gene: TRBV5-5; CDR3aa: CASSAARGRNTEAFF; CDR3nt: TGTGCCAGCAGCGCAGCCAGGGGGCGGAACACTGAAGCTTTCTTT
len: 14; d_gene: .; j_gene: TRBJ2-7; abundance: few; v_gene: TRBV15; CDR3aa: CATSVRQVGDEQYF; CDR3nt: TGTGCCACCAGCGTAAGACAGGTTGGGGACGAGCAGTACTTC
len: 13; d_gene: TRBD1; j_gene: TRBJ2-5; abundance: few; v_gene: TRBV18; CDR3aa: CASSPGQGQTQYF; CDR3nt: TGTGCCAGCTCACCAGGACAGGGCCAGACCCAGTACTTC
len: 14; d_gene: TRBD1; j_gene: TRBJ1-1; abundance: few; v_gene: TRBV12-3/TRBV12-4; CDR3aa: CASSPTGGFTEAFF; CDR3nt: TGTGCCAGCAGTCCGACAGGGGGGTTCACTGAAGCTTTCTTT
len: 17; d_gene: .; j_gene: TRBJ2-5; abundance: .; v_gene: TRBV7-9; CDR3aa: CASSPPLALSLSETQYF; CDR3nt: TGTGCCAGCAGCCCCCCCCTGGCGCTCTCTCTCTCAGAGACCCAGTACTTC
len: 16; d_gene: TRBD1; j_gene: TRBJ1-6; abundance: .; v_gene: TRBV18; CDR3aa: CASSPGQGAHNSPLHF; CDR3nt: TGTGCCAGCTCACCGGGACAGGGGGCGCATAATTCACCCCTCCACTTT
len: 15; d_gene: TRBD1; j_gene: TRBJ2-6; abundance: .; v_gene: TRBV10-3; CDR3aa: CAMGQGATGANVLTF; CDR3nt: TGTGCCATGGGGCAGGGGGCTACTGGGGCCAACGTCCTGACTTTC
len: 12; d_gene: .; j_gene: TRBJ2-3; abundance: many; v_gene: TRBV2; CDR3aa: CASSRTRDTQYF; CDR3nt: TGTGCCAGCAGTCGGACAAGAGATACGCAGTATTTT
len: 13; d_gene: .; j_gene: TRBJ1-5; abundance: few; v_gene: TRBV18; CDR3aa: CASSPGSDQPQHF; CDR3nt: TGTGCCAGCTCACCAGGTTCAGATCAGCCCCAGCATTTT
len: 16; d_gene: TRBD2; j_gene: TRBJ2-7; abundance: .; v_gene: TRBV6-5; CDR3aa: CASSYSSGLAGSEQYF; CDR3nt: TGTGCCAGCAGTTACTCCTCCGGACTAGCGGGAAGCGAGCAGTACTTC
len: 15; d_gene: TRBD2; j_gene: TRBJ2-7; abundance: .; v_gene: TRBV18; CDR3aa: CASSIQREATYEQYF; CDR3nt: TGTGCCAGCTCGATCCAGCGGGAGGCTACCTACGAGCAGTACTTC
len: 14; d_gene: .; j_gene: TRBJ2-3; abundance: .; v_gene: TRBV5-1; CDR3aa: CASSLEQGRGTQYF; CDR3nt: TGCGCCAGCAGCTTGGAGCAGGGAAGGGGTACGCAGTATTTT
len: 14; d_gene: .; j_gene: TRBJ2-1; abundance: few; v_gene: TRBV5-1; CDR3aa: CASSPRGADNEQFF; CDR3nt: TGCGCCAGCAGCCCCCGGGGGGCAGATAATGAGCAGTTCTTC
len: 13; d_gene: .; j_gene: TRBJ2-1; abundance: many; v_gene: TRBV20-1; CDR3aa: CSARTQGLNEQFF; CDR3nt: TGCAGTGCTCGAACACAGGGTCTCAATGAGCAGTTCTTC
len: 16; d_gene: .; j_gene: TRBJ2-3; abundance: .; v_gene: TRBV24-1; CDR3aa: CATSDPGERGTDTQYF; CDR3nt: TGTGCCACCAGTGACCCGGGGGAGCGGGGCACAGATACGCAGTATTTT
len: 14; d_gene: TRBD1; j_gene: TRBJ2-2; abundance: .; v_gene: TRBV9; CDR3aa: CASNRGPNTGELFF; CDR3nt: TGTGCCAGTAACAGGGGCCCGAACACCGGGGAGCTGTTTTTT
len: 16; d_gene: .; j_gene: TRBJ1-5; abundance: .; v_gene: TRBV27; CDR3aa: CASSYVGGNSNQPQHF; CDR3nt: TGTGCCAGCAGTTACGTAGGGGGGAATAGCAATCAGCCCCAGCATTTT
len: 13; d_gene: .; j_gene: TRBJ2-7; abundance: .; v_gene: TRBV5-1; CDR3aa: CASSLGYAYEQYF; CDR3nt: TGCGCCAGCAGCTTGGGATATGCCTACGAGCAGTACTTC
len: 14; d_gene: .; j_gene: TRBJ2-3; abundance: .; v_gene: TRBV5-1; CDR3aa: CASSLRFSTDTQYF; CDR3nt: TGCGCCAGCAGCTTGAGGTTTAGCACAGATACGCAGTATTTT
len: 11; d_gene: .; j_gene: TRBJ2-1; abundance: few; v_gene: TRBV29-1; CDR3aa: CSIPSGNEQFF; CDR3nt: TGCAGCATTCCCAGCGGGAATGAGCAGTTCTTC
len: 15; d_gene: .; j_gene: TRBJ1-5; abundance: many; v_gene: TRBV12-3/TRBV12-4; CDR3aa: CASSLVPEANQPQHF; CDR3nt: TGTGCCAGCAGTTTAGTTCCAGAGGCCAATCAGCCCCAGCATTTT
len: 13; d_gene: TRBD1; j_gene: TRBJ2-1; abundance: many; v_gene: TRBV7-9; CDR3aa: CASSLRGLNEQFF; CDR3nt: TGTGCCAGCAGCTTGAGGGGGCTAAATGAGCAGTTCTTC
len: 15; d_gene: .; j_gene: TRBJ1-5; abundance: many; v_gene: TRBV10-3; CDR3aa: CAISESAGDVQPQHF; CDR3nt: TGTGCCATCAGTGAGTCCGCAGGGGATGTACAGCCCCAGCATTTT
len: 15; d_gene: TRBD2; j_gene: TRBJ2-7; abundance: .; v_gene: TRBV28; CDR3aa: CASSSPRAGGYEQYF; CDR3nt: TGTGCCAGCAGTTCCCCCAGAGCGGGAGGGTACGAGCAGTACTTC
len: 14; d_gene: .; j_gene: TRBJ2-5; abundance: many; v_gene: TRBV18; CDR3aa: CASSPPAQSETQYF; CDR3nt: TGTGCCAGCTCACCACCTGCCCAGTCAGAGACCCAGTACTTC
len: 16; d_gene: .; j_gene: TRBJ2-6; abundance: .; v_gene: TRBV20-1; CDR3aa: CSATLAASSGANVLTF; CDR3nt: TGCAGTGCCACCCTGGCGGCTAGCTCTGGGGCCAACGTCCTGACTTTC
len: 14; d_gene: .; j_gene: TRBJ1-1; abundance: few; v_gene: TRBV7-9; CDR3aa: CASSLRGGGDEAFF; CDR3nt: TGTGCCAGCAGCTTAAGGGGGGGTGGAGATGAAGCTTTCTTT
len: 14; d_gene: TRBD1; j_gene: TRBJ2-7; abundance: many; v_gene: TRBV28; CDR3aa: CASSLGDRGNEQYF; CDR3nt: TGTGCCAGCAGTTTAGGGGACAGGGGGAACGAGCAGTACTTC
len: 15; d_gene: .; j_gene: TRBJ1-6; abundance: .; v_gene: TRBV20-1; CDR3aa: CSARVLFRGDSPLHF; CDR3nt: TGCAGTGCTAGGGTTTTGTTTCGGGGGGATTCACCCCTCCACTTT
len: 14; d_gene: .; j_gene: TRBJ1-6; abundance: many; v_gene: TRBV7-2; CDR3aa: CASNVSGGNSPLHF; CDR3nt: TGTGCCAGCAACGTCAGCGGAGGGAATTCACCCCTCCACTTT
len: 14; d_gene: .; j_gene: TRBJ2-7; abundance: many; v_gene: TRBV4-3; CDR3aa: CASSQDRQSYEQYF; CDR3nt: TGCGCCAGCAGCCAAGATCGGCAGTCCTACGAGCAGTACTTC
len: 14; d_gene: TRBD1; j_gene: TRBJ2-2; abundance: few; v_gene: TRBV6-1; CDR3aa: CASSPTGPTGELFF; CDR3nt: TGTGCCAGCAGCCCGACAGGGCCTACCGGGGAGCTGTTTTTT
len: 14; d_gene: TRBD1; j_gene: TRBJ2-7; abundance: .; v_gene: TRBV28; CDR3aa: CASSAMDRGLRQYF; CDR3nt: TGTGCCAGCAGCGCGATGGACAGGGGGCTTCGTCAGTACTTC
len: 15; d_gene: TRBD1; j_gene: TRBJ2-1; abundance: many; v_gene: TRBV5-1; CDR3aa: CASSPGQGAGSEQFF; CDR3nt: TGCGCCAGCAGCCCGGGACAGGGCGCGGGAAGTGAGCAGTTCTTC
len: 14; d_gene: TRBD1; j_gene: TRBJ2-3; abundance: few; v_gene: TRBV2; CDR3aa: CASKMTGGSDTQYF; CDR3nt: TGTGCCAGCAAGATGACAGGGGGCTCAGATACGCAGTATTTT
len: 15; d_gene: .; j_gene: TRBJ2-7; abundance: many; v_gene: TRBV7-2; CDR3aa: CASSLEGVSSYEQYF; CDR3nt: TGTGCCAGCAGCTTAGAAGGGGTGAGCTCCTACGAGCAGTACTTC
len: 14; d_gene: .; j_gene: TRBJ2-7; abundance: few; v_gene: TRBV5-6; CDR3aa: CASSLYGGRREQYF; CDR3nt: TGTGCCAGCAGCTTGTATGGGGGGAGGCGGGAGCAGTACTTC
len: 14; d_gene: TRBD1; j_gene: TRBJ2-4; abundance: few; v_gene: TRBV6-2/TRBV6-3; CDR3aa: CASSTGTALNIQYF; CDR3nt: TGTGCCAGCAGTACCGGGACAGCCCTAAACATTCAGTACTTC
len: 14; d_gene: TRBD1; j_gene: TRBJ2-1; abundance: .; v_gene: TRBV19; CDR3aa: CASSDGQGYNEQFF; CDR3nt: TGTGCCAGTAGTGATGGACAGGGTTACAATGAGCAGTTCTTC
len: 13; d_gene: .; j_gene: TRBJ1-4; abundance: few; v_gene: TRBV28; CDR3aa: CASTDLANEKLFF; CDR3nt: TGTGCCAGCACTGATTTGGCTAATGAAAAACTGTTTTTT